Detailed here is one T cell receptor (beta chain). The antigen this receptor binds is unknown. Base qualities are not recorded, but no much larger clone differs from it by a single base. What this sample's time point label stands for: baseline before first vaccination. Samples from vaccinated people were obtained from the UK trials COV001 and COV002, which included a single-blind randomized controlled phase 2/3 trial of AZD1222 (ChAdOx1 nCoV-19) in healthy adults. For TCRbeta chain sequencing, PBMC samples were collected from trial participants at day 0 and at day 28 after the second dose. The sample originates from a study of T cell responses to AZD1222 COVID-19 vaccine (dated by TCRdb to the early 2020s). Looking at the study overall: AZD1222 recipients given second doses at about 4 weeks or at about 12 weeks were pooled, since spike-specific TCR depth and breadth were not found to differ between the two schedules. Enrollment into the trials was organized by age into subgroups of 18-55, 56-69 and 70-plus years, and those subgroups contained roughly 150, 30 and 60 TCR-sequenced participants, respectively. TCR sequencing covered 230 to 250 trial participants: 200 to 220 given two doses of AZD1222 and 26 given two doses of MenACWY control vaccine.

The CDR3 regions of human TCRbeta chains were analyzed by immunosequencing. Under the source paper's analysis protocol: TCRs in the repertoires were compared against a reference library of SARS-CoV-2-specific TCRs that had been generated with the MIRA antigen-specificity platform. Breadth was defined as the fraction of unique TCRs that were SARS-CoV-2-associated. Depth was defined as the fraction of total T cells that were SARS-CoV-2-associated. Using the MIRA data, each spike-specific TCR was assigned both to the spike region to which the TCR was reactive and to a CD4 or CD8 class. Log10-transformed breadth and depth values were compared by one-way ANOVA with Sidak's multiple comparisons tests. Held by TCRdb, this immuneACCESS table contains in-frame sequences only and omits some clones. Under half of the omission traces to an unresolved V gene where checked; the cause of the rest is unknown. V and J calls plus clone size are reproduced from that table; the DNA served to infer D and trimming. This sample is represented by 150,000 to 200,000 clones; over 75% of them were singletons. Of the sample, about 1.6% is held by the ten largest clones.

On the study overall, not on this receptor specifically: CD4 TCRs associated with the vaccine covered the entire spike protein, and the dominant responses were in regions 160-218 and 743-854. After two AZD1222 doses, spike-specific TCR breadth and depth were significantly higher than at day 0 and than in MenACWY recipients. Conclusions about previously exposed vaccinees are limited, since just five or six AZD1222 recipients were seropositive for SARS-CoV-2 at baseline. Reportedly, close to half of the unique spike-specific TCRs recognized epitopes lying outside the regions that are mutated in the B.1.351 and B.1.1.7 variants. Because no samples from the day 14 peak response were available, repertoires could be characterized only after the peak T cell response. The 56-69-year group was small, and its depth increase did not reach significance, likely because of low power. Participants were mostly white British and included more females than males, and it was suggested by the authors that clonal diversity may have been underestimated.

From its cysteine to its phenylalanine, the CDR3 spans 13 amino acids. CDR3 DNA is the only sequence kept; it has 39 bases, read in frame from the first base. V was cut back by 3 bases and J by 5 bases, leaving a gap of 12 bases between them. The germline V gene (reference sequence) provides CDR1 GTSNPN and CDR2 SVGIG. This sequence was found in an adult in good health. The chain couples TRBV30 to TRBJ2-3; the D region may be TRBD1 or TRBD2, each matching 6 bases equally. Specimen: peripheral blood, collected on day 0 of AZD1222 vaccination. The DNA sequence is given as TGTGCCTGGAGCGGGGGCACGGGAGATACGCAGTATTTT. The translation is CAWSGGTGDTQYF.